The 5 T cell receptor beta chains presented below share a single source sample, sequenced in a study of control samples from healthy donors and cancer patients. Repertoires were generated with immunoSEQ multiplex PCR, while TCRdb's copy carries only in-frame clones and drops some. The data show some 140,000 clones, with roughly 92% seen just once and 10% to 12% held by the top ten. Sequences were obtained from blood. All receptors derive from a man under 40 in good health.

This chain joins TRBV28 and TRBJ2-3; the D is unclear. The germline V gene has CDR1 MDHEN and CDR2 SYDVKM. The V end was cut by 3 bases, the J end by 2 bases, with 9 bases between. This CDR3 contains 14 residues. The CDR3 sequence: CASSLRQPTDTQYF. The CDR3 DNA reads TGTGCCAGCAGTTTGAGGCAGCCCACAGATACGCAGTATTTT.

The V and J genes are TRBV7-2 and TRBJ2-7; no clear D gene. The V gene lost 9 bases and the J gene lost 6 bases, with 9 bases spanning the gap. Germline loops: CDR1 SGHTA, CDR2 FQGNSA. This CDR3 has 10 amino acids. The CDR3 region is CASARSEQYF. CDR3 nucleotide sequence: TGTGCCAGTGCCCGCTCCGAGCAGTACTTC.

The chain links TRBV19 to TRBJ1-1; D might be TRBD1 (6 bases). The CDR3 contains 17 residues. The germline CDR1 and CDR2 sequences are LNHDA and SQIVND (reference sequence). The V end was cut by 3 bases, the J end by 1 base, with 18 bases between. CDR3 sequence (DNA): TGTGCCAGTAGTATGGGTGGCGCGAGGGGGGCGAACACTGAAGCTTTCTTT. This encodes CASSMGGARGANTEAFF. Drawing the rest from reference TRBV19 and TRBJ1-1, the complete variable domain is DGGITQSPKYLFRKEGQNVTLSCEQNLNHDAMYWYRQDPGQGLRLIYYSQIVNDFQKGDIAEGYSVSREKKESFPLTVTSAQKNPTAFYLCASSMGGARGANTEAFFGQGTRLTVV.

This clone was seen just once. This sample also contains other DNA sequences that code for the same CDR3. J is TRBJ2-1 and V is TRBV7-9, with 7 bases matching TRBD2. Germline assignment: CDR1 SEHNR and CDR2 FQNEAQ (reference sequence). Unmatched junction bases numbered 2, after V lost 0 bases and J lost 6 bases. There are 14 residues in the CDR3. The CDR3 here is CASSLAGGPNEQFF. In nucleotides, the CDR3 is TGTGCCAGCAGCTTAGCGGGAGGGCCCAATGAGCAGTTCTTC.

About this clone: Distinct nucleotide sequences in the sample also encode this CDR3. The chain joins TRBV2 to TRBJ2-5, with D unresolved. V lost 5 bases to trimming and J lost 1 base, with 2 bases between them. The CDR3 has 11 amino acids. From germline, CDR1 is SNHLY and CDR2 FYNNEI. CDR3: CASSSQETQYF. CDR3 bases: TGTGCCAGCAGTAGCCAAGAGACCCAGTACTTC.